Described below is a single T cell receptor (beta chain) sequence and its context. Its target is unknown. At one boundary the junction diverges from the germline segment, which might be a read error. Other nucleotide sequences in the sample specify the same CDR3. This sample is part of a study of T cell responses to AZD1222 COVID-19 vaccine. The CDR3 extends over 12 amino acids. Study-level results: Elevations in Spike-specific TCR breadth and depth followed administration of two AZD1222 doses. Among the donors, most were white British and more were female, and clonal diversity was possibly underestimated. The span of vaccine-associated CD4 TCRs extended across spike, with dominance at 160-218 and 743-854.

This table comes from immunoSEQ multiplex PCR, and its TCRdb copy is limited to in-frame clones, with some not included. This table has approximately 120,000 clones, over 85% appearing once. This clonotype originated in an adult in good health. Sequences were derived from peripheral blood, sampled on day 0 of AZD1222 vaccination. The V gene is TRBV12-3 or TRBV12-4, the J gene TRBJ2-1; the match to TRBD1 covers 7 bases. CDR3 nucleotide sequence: TGTGCTAGCAGAGCACAGGGGTTTGAGCAGTTCTTC. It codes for CASRAQGFEQFF.